This is a list of T cell receptor beta chains from one sample in a study of CD8+ T cells in alopecia areata. Sequenced by immunoSEQ multiplex PCR; TCRdb stores in-frame clones only, minus some. The data show fewer than 250,000 clones, with 35% to 40% seen just once and almost 0.5% held by the top ten. The source was CD4+ T cells sorted from blood, collected at roughly week 30, from a patient treated with tofacitinib. These receptors came from a human donor with alopecia areata. Each CDR3 is given with its conserved first and last residue. The order of the fields is V gene, J gene, CDR3 protein.

v_call: TRBV6-5
j_call: TRBJ1-4
cdr3_aa: CASSIRQGGEKLFF

v_call: TRBV5-6
j_call: TRBJ1-2
cdr3_aa: CASSLYYRDGYGYTF

v_call: TRBV29-1
j_call: TRBJ1-4
cdr3_aa: CSVVAYDEKLFF

v_call: TRBV7-9
j_call: TRBJ2-3
cdr3_aa: CASSFWTSGADTQYF

v_call: TRBV2
j_call: TRBJ2-7
cdr3_aa: CASRQLAGGPYEQYF

v_call: TRBV21-1
j_call: TRBJ2-7
cdr3_aa: CASSKAGTSGPYEQYF

v_call: TRBV11-2
j_call: TRBJ2-5
cdr3_aa: CASSYRDRGLRQETQYF

v_call: TRBV18
j_call: TRBJ1-2
cdr3_aa: CASSPRVGVTNYGYTF

v_call: TRBV25-1
j_call: TRBJ1-2
cdr3_aa: CASRGDSKGYTF

v_call: TRBV7-3
j_call: TRBJ2-1
cdr3_aa: CASSFNSPGEQFF

v_call: TRBV29-1
j_call: TRBJ2-5
cdr3_aa: CSVESPRRGRETQYF